The clone carrying this T cell receptor (beta chain) was counted at least ten times. The data derive from a study of T-cell reconstitution after alpha-beta-depleted transplantation in children. The CDR3 is 13 amino acids. Trimming cost V 6 bases and J 1 base; bases outside gene matches: 0. Germline CDR1 is LGHNA and CDR2 is YNFKEQ. Unique molecular identifiers were used in preparing the TCRbeta library. One entry per CDR3 protein, called by TCRdb with MiXCR from the PCR reads. The sample has about 98,000 distinct CDR3 sequences, about 6.8% seen once; the top ten hold about 15%. This sequence was found in a boy under 10 years old with acute lymphoblastic leukemia, due to receive a stem cell transplant. The sample consisted of PBMCs, taken before TCRalphabeta/CD19-depleted stem cell transplant. The gene calls are TRBV4-2 and TRBJ1-3, with TRBD1 matching over 7 bases. CDR3 in DNA: TGTGCCAGCAGACAGGGGTCTGGAAACACCATATATTTT. This gives the protein CASRQGSGNTIYF.